These 28 T cell receptor beta chains share one sample of origin, sequenced in a study of blood T cells in healthy people across ages. Alongside a J-beta primer mix, a sample-barcoded 5' primer served in a second PCR lasting about 7 to 11 cycles. TCRdb called the 5' RACE reads again in MiXCR, with one record for every CDR3 protein. The sample has 1.5 million to 2 million distinct CDR3 sequences; about 49% are singletons. Sequencing was carried out using blood. These receptors all come from a woman aged 40 to 50 in good health.

The chain couples TRBV7-9 to TRBJ2-7, with 7 bases identical to TRBD2. Unmatched junction bases numbered 8, after V lost 5 bases and J lost 4 bases. Germline V CDR1 and CDR2: SEHNR, FQNEAQ (reference sequence). This CDR3 comprises 14 residues. In DNA form, the CDR3 reads TGTGCCAGCAGCGCAACCGGGACTATTTACGAGCAGTACTTC. Its translation is CASSATGTIYEQYF.

This clonotype is a singleton in its sample. The V call is TRBV20-1, the J call TRBJ2-3, with D tentatively TRBD1 or TRBD2 (6 bases each). The ends were cut back, 5 bases at V and 0 bases at J, with 18 bases in the middle. The CDR3 covers 16 residues. From germline, CDR1 is DFQATT and CDR2 SNEGSKA (reference sequence). CDR3 amino acids: CSAGNRARGSTDTQYF. The CDR3 DNA reads TGCAGTGCTGGGAACAGGGCCCGGGGGAGCACAGATACGCAGTATTTT.

This clonotype was counted many times. One end of the junction fails to match germline, which may point to a read error. The genes are TRBV5-1 and TRBJ2-1, with unresolved D. The germline V gene has CDR1 SGHRS and CDR2 YFSETQ. The CDR3 totals 14 residues. The CDR3 sequence is CASSLGNSYNEQFF. The CDR3 bases are TGTGCCAGCAGCTTAGGGAACTCCTACAATGAGCAGTTCTTC.

This chain joins TRBV20-1 and TRBJ1-2; D ambiguous. Germline CDR1 DFQATT, CDR2 SNEGSKA (reference sequence). This CDR3 comprises 14 residues. V was cut by 1 base and J by 2 bases, with 11 bases left in between. CDR3 nucleotide sequence: TGCAGTGCTAGAGTAGCGGCATTGAACTATGGCTACACCTTC. Its protein is CSARVAALNYGYTF.

This clonotype was counted only a few times. V gene TRBV12-3 or TRBV12-4 combines with J gene TRBJ2-5, with a weak D call TRBD1 (6 bases). This CDR3 has 20 residues. Deletions cut 0 bases from V and 3 bases from J, with 26 bases between. The chain's CDR3 is CASSLAVPTLGGPGEETQYF. The CDR3, as DNA: TGTGCCAGCAGTTTAGCAGTACCGACTCTAGGGGGTCCCGGCGAAGAGACCCAGTACTTC.

V usage is TRBV29-1 and J usage is TRBJ2-7, with TRBD1 identical over 10 bases. The junction had 5 bases not matched to a gene; V was cut back by 3 bases and J by 3 bases. Germline CDR1 is SQVTM and CDR2 is ANQGSEA. This CDR3 region has 14 residues. The CDR3 spells CSVDGQGGSYEQYF. CDR3 DNA sequence: TGCAGCGTTGACGGACAGGGGGGAAGCTACGAGCAGTACTTC.

The chain employs TRBV2 and TRBJ1-2; 9 positions match TRBD1. Trimming at V came to 4 bases and at J to 0 bases, leaving 3 bases not matched to a gene. Germline assignment: CDR1 SNHLY and CDR2 FYNNEI. CDR3 length equals 15 residues. This CDR3 reads CASSGDRVSNYGYTF. The CDR3, as DNA: TGTGCCAGCAGTGGGGACAGGGTGTCTAACTATGGCTACACCTTC.

The chain recombines TRBV5-1 with TRBJ1-2; the match to TRBD1 covers 9 bases. Germline V gives CDR1 SGHRS, CDR2 YFSETQ. The CDR3 is 13 amino acids. The ends lost 4 bases at V and 7 bases at J; junction bases unmatched: 5. DNA of the CDR3: TGCGCCAGCAGCACAACGACAGGGGGTGGCTACACCTTC. It yields the protein CASSTTTGGGYTF.

This clonotype was found a few times. The chain employs TRBV20-1 and TRBJ2-5; 7 positions agree with TRBD2. J gave up 10 bases and V 2 bases, and 16 bases lay outside the gene matches. The CDR3 covers 15 residues. Germline CDR1 is DFQATT and CDR2 is SNEGSKA (reference sequence). For the CDR3, the DNA is TGCAGTGCTAGAATAACTAGCGAAGGGCGGCTCATCCAGTACTTC. It yields the protein CSARITSEGRLIQYF.

V and J are TRBV5-1 and TRBJ1-2; D not resolved. Germline CDR1 and CDR2: SGHRS and YFSETQ. The CDR3 spans 14 residues. The germline V and J ends were trimmed by 4 bases and 7 bases, with 17 bases remaining between them. The CDR3 DNA is TGCGCCAGCAGCCTTACGACGGGTATAGTTGGCTACACCTTC. Encoded protein: CASSLTTGIVGYTF.

This clonotype was counted a single time. The chain carries TRBV4-1 and TRBJ1-1; possible D gene TRBD1, 5 bases. CDR3 size: 15 residues. Germline lookup yields CDR1 MGHRA and CDR2 YSYEKL. Trimming stripped 2 bases from V and 1 base from J, with 11 bases between. The CDR3 loop is CASSQIPGPNTEAFF. The DNA for the CDR3 is TGCGCCAGCAGCCAAATCCCGGGGCCGAACACTGAAGCTTTCTTT.

This chain joins TRBV7-2 and TRBJ2-5, with 8 nucleotides matching TRBD2. After removal of 5 bases from V and 3 bases from J, the junction contained 14 bases not matched to a gene. Germline V gene lookup returns CDR1 SGHTA and CDR2 FQGNSA. The CDR3 loop spans 17 amino acids. In nucleotides, the CDR3 is TGTGCCAGCAGCATAGATCGGCATAGCGGGGCAAAAGAGACCCAGTACTTC. It translates to CASSIDRHSGAKETQYF.

This clonotype was seen only once. A read error may account for a junction end that differs from germline. The gene calls are TRBV13 and TRBJ1-5; the D is unclear. CDR3 size: 14 residues. Germline assignment: CDR1 PRHDT and CDR2 FYEKMQ (reference sequence). The CDR3: CASSSPGSRQPQHF. CDR3 bases: TGCGCCAGCAGCTCCCCGGGCTCTCGTCAGCCCCAGCATTTT.

This chain uses TRBV5-1 with TRBJ2-1; 13 nucleotides match TRBD2. The tail of the sequence fits TRBJ2-7 better, so the J call may be wrong. The CDR3 consists of 16 residues. The germline V gene has CDR1 SGHRS and CDR2 YFSETQ. CDR3 in DNA: TGCGCCAGCAGACTAACTAGCGGGGGGGCCTACAATGAGCAGTACTTC. Its protein product is CASRLTSGGAYNEQYF.

The rearrangement joins TRBV20-1 to TRBJ1-2, with 9 nucleotides matching TRBD1. This CDR3 region has 14 residues. V shed 5 bases, J shed 0 bases, and the junction held 4 bases outside the gene matches. Germline V gene lookup returns CDR1 DFQATT and CDR2 SNEGSKA (reference sequence). CDR3 sequence (DNA): TGCAGTGCTGGGACAGGGAGTACTAACTATGGCTACACCTTC. Translation: CSAGTGSTNYGYTF.

The genes are TRBV7-2 and TRBJ1-6; D gene ambiguous. The germline gives CDR1 SGHTA, CDR2 FQGNSA. The CDR3 has 16 residues. V lost 4 bases, J lost 9 bases, and 19 bases lay in between. The CDR3 DNA is TGTGCCAGCAGCTCAAGACCTAACCTTTTTGGTTCACCCCTCCACTTT. This gives the protein CASSSRPNLFGSPLHF.

The CDR3 is CASSSGSRGATNEKLFF. CDR3 bases: TGTGCCAGCAGCTCCGGAAGCAGGGGCGCAACTAATGAAAAACTGTTTTTT. The chain carries TRBV7-2 and TRBJ1-4, with D possibly matching TRBD1 (6 bases). This CDR3 is built from 17 residues. Looked up from germline, CDR1 is SGHTA and CDR2 is FQGNSA. The V gene lost 4 bases and the J gene lost 0 bases, with 15 bases spanning the gap.

The V gene is TRBV20-1, the J gene TRBJ2-2; 12 bases are shared with TRBD2. CDR3 size: 15 residues. Trimming removed 3 bases from V and 3 bases from J; junction bases left unmatched: 2. Germline-derived CDR1 and CDR2 are DFQATT and SNEGSKA (reference sequence). The CDR3 DNA reads TGCAGTGCTAGCCTAGCGGGGGGGCACACCGGGGAGCTGTTTTTT. Its protein product is CSASLAGGHTGELFF.

The rearrangement links TRBV7-8 to TRBJ2-7; no clear D gene. The end of the DNA is better explained by TRBJ2-5, so the J call may be wrong. Per germline, CDR1 SGHVS and CDR2 FQNEAQ. The CDR3 covers 14 residues. The CDR3 loop reads CASSPDTAAETQYF. The CDR3 nucleotides read TGTGCCAGCAGCCCAGACACGGCGGCGGAGACCCAGTACTTC.

Only a few counts were recorded for this clonotype. This chain uses TRBV2 with TRBJ1-1; D is possibly TRBD1 (5 bases). V was trimmed by 5 bases and J by 5 bases, leaving 12 bases between them. Per the germline V gene, CDR1 is SNHLY and CDR2 is FYNNEI. CDR3 length: 13 residues. The CDR3 here is CASSHDGGTEAFF. CDR3 sequence (DNA): TGTGCCAGCAGTCATGACGGGGGGACTGAAGCTTTCTTT.

This clonotype was recorded a few times. The rearrangement uses TRBV6-5 and TRBJ2-1, with 7 nucleotides matching TRBD2. V was clipped by 5 bases and J by 9 bases; unmatched bases: 7. The CDR3 spans 13 residues. Germline V gene lookup returns CDR1 MNHEY and CDR2 SVGAGI. CDR3 region: CASSETSRAEQFF. The CDR3, as DNA: TGTGCCAGCAGTGAGACTAGCAGGGCTGAGCAGTTCTTC.

This clonotype occurred once. V usage is TRBV5-4 and J usage is TRBJ1-1, with D hard to call. The ends were cut back, 3 bases at V and 2 bases at J, with 11 bases in the middle. Germline assignment: CDR1 SGHNT and CDR2 YYREEE (reference sequence). The CDR3 runs 14 residues. CDR3 region: CASSSEATNTEAFF. The CDR3 DNA follows: TGTGCCAGCAGCTCTGAGGCCACCAACACTGAAGCTTTCTTT.

The sample holds a few counts of this clonotype. CDR3 DNA sequence: TGCGCCAGCAGCCCCTTGGGCACTGGCACAGATACGCAGTATTTT. Translated: CASSPLGTGTDTQYF. V usage is TRBV4-1 and J usage is TRBJ2-3; D unresolved. Trimming pared 4 bases from V and 1 base from J, leaving 12 bases between. Looked up from germline, CDR1 is MGHRA and CDR2 is YSYEKL. This CDR3 is 15 amino acids long.

J is TRBJ2-1 and V is TRBV13; 12 bases align to TRBD2. Germline V gives CDR1 PRHDT, CDR2 FYEKMQ (reference sequence). V trimming: 6 bases; J trimming: 7 bases; junction bases outside the gene matches: 7. The CDR3 has 15 amino acids. CDR3 protein: CASSGTSGGWNEQFF. In DNA form, the CDR3 reads TGTGCCAGCAGTGGCACTAGCGGGGGGTGGAATGAGCAGTTCTTC.

This clonotype was seen more than once but under ten times. The chain joins TRBV7-2 to TRBJ2-3; D is possibly TRBD1 or TRBD2 (5 bases each). Between the trimmed V and J ends, which lost 5 bases and 3 bases, there was a span of 18 bases. This CDR3 contains 16 residues. The germline V gene encodes CDR1 SGHTA and CDR2 FQGNSA. As DNA, the CDR3 is TGTGCCAGCAGCCCGGGTCGGGGCCTAGGGACAGATACGCAGTATTTT. It encodes CASSPGRGLGTDTQYF. Together with reference TRBV7-2 and TRBJ2-3, the CDR3 gives the full variable domain: GAGVSQSPSNKVTEKGKDVELRCDPISGHTALYWYRQSLGQGLEFLIYFQGNSAPDKSGLPSDRFSAERTGGSVSTLTIQRTQQEDSAVYLCASSPGRGLGTDTQYFGPGTRLTVL.

The chain recombines TRBV7-9 with TRBJ2-7; D perhaps matches TRBD1 (6 bases). This CDR3 is built from 15 residues. Germline loops: CDR1 SEHNR, CDR2 FQNEAQ (reference sequence). Trimming pared 3 bases from V and 1 base from J, leaving 13 bases between. CDR3 DNA: TGTGCCAGCAGCTTGATGGTTACAGGGTCCTACGAGCAGTACTTC. This codes for CASSLMVTGSYEQYF.

CDR3 protein: CASSHLAGGSDEQFF. CDR3 DNA sequence: TGTGCCAGCAGTCATCTAGCGGGGGGGTCGGATGAGCAGTTCTTC. The rearrangement links TRBV6-5 to TRBJ2-1; 12 bases are a match to TRBD2. The germline V gene encodes CDR1 MNHEY and CDR2 SVGAGI. The CDR3 covers 15 residues. V shed 5 bases and J 8 bases; nucleotides not matched to a gene: 7.

V is TRBV27 and J is TRBJ2-1, with 8 bases identical to TRBD1. The trim removed 10 bases at V and 4 bases at J, leaving 3 bases unmatched. Germline V lookup: CDR1 MNHEY, CDR2 SMNVEV (reference sequence). The CDR3 consists of 12 residues. This chain's CDR3 is CATRDRYNEQFF. The CDR3, as DNA: TGTGCCACCAGGGACAGGTACAATGAGCAGTTCTTC.